The entry below gives a single T cell receptor beta chain sequence along with its context. Its cognate antigen is unknown. This sample stems from a study of Tregs in tolerant kidney transplant recipients. Study-level findings and limits: Biological reproducibility was not directly addressed in this study. Tregs expanded with activated donor B cells seemed most donor-specific. Validation in larger populations is needed because few patients were studied.

TCRdb's table, derived via immunoSEQ multiplex PCR, lists solely in-frame clones and lacks some. The repertoire holds 90,000 to 150,000 clones, with about 90% as singletons. The V end lost 6 bases, the J end lost 1 base, and 15 bases lay between the germline ends. The CDR3 runs to 15 residues. Germline V CDR1 and CDR2: SNHLY, FYNNEI. Thawed PBMCs were FACS-sorted into unstimulated CD4+CD25+CD127- regulatory T cells, CD4+CD25- non-regulatory cells, CD4 and CD8 cells. The sequenced sample was CD4+ T cells from blood. This rearrangement joins TRBV2 to TRBJ1-1, with unresolved D. The clonotype originates from a human donor in good health. The CDR3 loop reads CASRGADGQNTEAFF. In DNA, the CDR3 is TGTGCCAGCAGGGGAGCGGACGGGCAGAACACTGAAGCTTTCTTT.